Sequencing of this T cell receptor (beta chain) was carried out in a study of cytomegalovirus exposure and HLA in healthy donors. Donors showed nominal health when sampled, although they likely had unrecorded immune exposures. CDR1 is SGHNT, CDR2 YENEEA, per germline. The CDR3 extends over 18 amino acids. V lost 3 bases, J lost 7 bases, and 10 bases stayed unmatched. Whole-study findings and limits: An analysis done earlier found most TCR beta V segments productive about 87% or about 30% of the time. Trimming of TCR beta V- and J-genes showed a link, identified in a later analysis, to a missense DCLRE1C variant.

Turning to this clone: Its specificity is not known.

Use of 60 Vbeta and 13 Jbeta primers characterized the PCR. Profiled with immunoSEQ multiplex PCR; TCRdb holds only in-frame clones, not every one. The data hold 200,000 or so clones, with 82% observed a single time. The sequenced sample was PBMCs. The TCR comes from a boy younger than 10 in good health and CMV-seronegative. The chain uses TRBV11-3 and TRBJ2-1, with 15 bases fitting TRBD2. CDR3: CASSFGTSGGSVVNEQFF. Written as DNA, the CDR3 is TGTGCCAGCAGCTTCGGGACTAGCGGGGGGTCGGTTGTGAATGAGCAGTTCTTC.